One sample yielded the 32 T cell receptor beta chains listed below, sequenced in a study of tumor and adjacent non-tumor tissue in lung cancer. This sample's RNA came from whole unsorted tissue. The normal lung tissue was taken more than 3 cm from the tumor edge. The library came from three nested PCR rounds adapted from ARM-PCR protocols. TCRdb reanalysed the multiplex PCR reads using MiXCR and keeps one entry per CDR3 protein. The sample has 110,000 or so distinct CDR3 sequences; about 63% are singletons. Sequencing was carried out using distant non-tumor lung tissue. The source is a man in his 60s with non-small cell lung cancer.

At least ten counts were recorded for this clonotype. V and J are TRBV6-1 and TRBJ1-2, with D possibly TRBD1 on 5 matching bases. Germline-derived CDR1 and CDR2 are MNHNS and SASEGT. V was pared by 4 bases and J by 8 bases, with 26 bases between. CDR3 length: 17 residues. The DNA of the CDR3 is TGTGCCAGCAGTGTTGAAGGGCGGGGGATCTGGCCCTGGGGCTACACCTTC. Translating gives CASSVEGRGIWPWGYTF.

Ten or more counts support this clonotype. The CDR3 DNA reads as TGTGCCAGCAGTTTAGGCCGGGCTGGGTCCAAAACCAGCTCCTATAATTCACCCCTCCACTTT. It yields the protein CASSLGRAGSKTSSYNSPLHF. The gene calls are TRBV12-3 or TRBV12-4 and TRBJ1-6; D gene uncertain. This CDR3 comprises 21 residues. Trimming shortened V by 1 base and J by 0 bases, and 22 bases separated the two germline ends.

Here the CDR3 DNA reads TGTGCCAGCAGTGATGACAGGGGCAACTCTGGAAACACCATATATTTT. Amino acids: CASSDDRGNSGNTIYF. The chain links TRBV25-1 to TRBJ1-3, with TRBD1 identical over 8 bases. V shed 3 bases, J shed 0 bases, and the junction held 4 bases outside the gene matches. Germline CDR1 reads MGHDK; CDR2 reads SYGVNS. The CDR3 consists of 16 residues.

The chain links TRBV29-1 to TRBJ2-7, with a possible D match to TRBD1 (6 bases). The germline V gene encodes CDR1 SQVTM and CDR2 ANQGSEA. The CDR3 is made up of 15 amino acids. V lost 4 bases and J 7 bases, leaving 23 bases between the germline ends. CDR3 DNA: TGCAGCGTTGCCGGTGGTCAGGGGCTGATCTATGAGCAGTACTTC. Translated: CSVAGGQGLIYEQYF.

Worth noting for this clonotype: The conserved final phenylalanine or tryptophan is absent from the CDR3, which likely points to a read error. The rearrangement joins TRBV14 to TRBJ2-1, with D hard to call. This CDR3 spans 13 amino acids. The V end was cut by 8 bases, the J end by 5 bases, with 13 bases between. CDR1 and CDR2 (germline): SGHDN, FVKESK. The CDR3 region is CASASNLNNEQFL. Written as DNA, the CDR3 is TGTGCCAGCGCCTCCAACTTAAACAATGAGCAGTTCCTC.

This clonotype was detected once. This sequence joins TRBV7-3 and TRBJ2-1; D gene uncertain. CDR3 length: 15 residues. V was trimmed by 4 bases and J by 0 bases, leaving 10 bases between them. From germline, CDR1 is SGHTA and CDR2 FQGTGA. The CDR3 DNA reads as TGTGCCAGCAGCTCGGCTAAGAGCTCCTACAATGAGCAGTTCTTC. Encoded protein: CASSSAKSSYNEQFF.

The chain recombines TRBV4-3 with TRBJ2-1, with TRBD1 as a possible D gene (5 bases). V shed 4 bases and J shed 2 bases, with 15 bases lying between them. Germline lookup yields CDR1 LGHNA and CDR2 YSLEER. The CDR3 consists of 16 residues. This CDR3 is CASSRERQYPYNEQFF. CDR3 sequence (DNA): TGCGCCAGCAGCCGAGAAAGACAGTACCCCTACAATGAGCAGTTCTTC.

Regarding this clonotype: The junction shows a germline mismatch at one end, possibly a read error. The rearrangement links TRBV10-3 to TRBJ1-2; 8 nucleotides line up with TRBD1. This CDR3 has 12 amino acids. Germline V CDR1 and CDR2: ENHRY, SYGVKD. The CDR3 coding sequence is TGTGCCACCTGGACAGGGAACTATGGCCACACCTTC. Amino acids: CATWTGNYGHTF.

Judged by abundance, this clonotype is medium-sized. A read error may account for a junction end that differs from germline. The J gene is TRBJ1-1, the V gene TRBV5-6, with D unclear. This CDR3 is 11 amino acids long. The germline V gene has CDR1 SGHDT and CDR2 YYEEEE. CDR3: CASSLGTEAFF. The CDR3 nucleotides are TGTGCCAGCAGTTTGGGAACTGAAGCTTTCTTT.

This clonotype was seen ten or more times. The gene calls are TRBV20-1 and TRBJ2-5; no clear D gene. Trimming removed 3 bases from V and 5 bases from J, with 10 bases in between. Germline CDR1 and CDR2: DFQATT and SNEGSKA (reference sequence). The CDR3 has 12 residues. The CDR3 DNA follows: TGCAGTGCTAGGGGCGCCGGGGAGACCCAGTACTTC. Residues: CSARGAGETQYF.

Details on this clonotype: Likely a read error: the CDR3 ends without its conserved phenylalanine or tryptophan. Because the CDR3's place on the DNA is in doubt, the DNA is left out and the CDR3 is given as listed by TCRdb. The V gene is TRBV10-3, the J gene TRBJ1-2; TRBD1, as called in the table, went unchecked against the DNA. The length of the CDR3 is 13 amino acids, counting both ends. Germline values: CDR1 ENHRY, CDR2 SYGVKD. This CDR3 reads CAISERDNYGYTY.

Regarding this clonotype: Its ends do not fully match the called genes, so a read error is possible. V is TRBV20-1 and J is TRBJ1-5; D is unresolved. CDR3 length equals 13 residues. Germline V gene data show CDR1 as DFQATT and CDR2 as SNEGSKA (reference sequence). The CDR3 bases are TGCAGTACTAGGAAGACGGTTAATCAGCCCCAGCATTTT. It encodes CSTRKTVNQPQHF.

This chain links TRBV15 with TRBJ1-1; no clear D. CDR3 length equals 14 residues. V was clipped by 5 bases and J by 4 bases, with 14 bases between them. Germline-derived CDR1 and CDR2 are LNHNV and YYDKDF (reference sequence). CDR3 region: CATSGKLWGTEAFF. For the CDR3, the DNA is TGTGCCACCAGCGGGAAGCTATGGGGCACTGAAGCTTTCTTT.

This clonotype has more than one count but fewer than ten. A much larger clonotype is one base distant, so this may be a read error. This rearrangement joins TRBV12-3 or TRBV12-4 to TRBJ2-7, with 7 bases lining up with TRBD1. The CDR3 covers 13 residues. CDR3 bases: TGTGCCAGCAGTATCGGACAGGCCTACGAGCAGAACTTC. This sequence encodes CASSIGQAYEQNF.

Comment on this clonotype: This is likely a read error, given that the CDR3 carries no conserved phenylalanine or tryptophan at its end. The DNA is omitted, as the CDR3 cannot be located on it reliably, and the CDR3 follows TCRdb's listing. The chain recombines TRBV6-1 with TRBJ1-5. The CDR3 numbers 15 amino acids, ends counted. From germline, CDR1 is MNHNS and CDR2 SASEGT. CDR3 loop: CASSATKGSNQPQHH.

For this clonotype: The junction and the germline gene differ at one end; a read error may be behind it. The chain links TRBV29-1 to TRBJ1-1; D not certain. CDR1 is SQVTM and CDR2 is ANQGSEA in the germline V gene. This CDR3 region has 11 residues. CDR3 DNA: TGCAGCGTTGCCAGGAACACCGAAGTTTTCTTT. Translating gives CSVARNTEVFF.

In the case of this clonotype: This sequence may be a read error, since a much larger clone differs from it by one base. The conserved phenylalanine or tryptophan is not found at the CDR3 terminus, so this likely reflects a read error. This rearrangement joins TRBV6-6 to TRBJ1-6, with 8 nucleotides matching TRBD1. CDR3 length: 14 amino acids. Looked up from germline, CDR1 is MNHNY and CDR2 is SVGAGI (reference sequence). CDR3 nucleotides: TGTGCCAGCACCGTGGACAGGGATAATTCACACCTCCACTCT. Protein: CASTVDRDNSHLHS.

This clonotype was recorded many times. This could be a read error, since a much larger clone is one nucleotide away. V is TRBV11-3 and J is TRBJ1-4; D not certain. Trimming removed 2 bases at V and 8 bases at J, with 15 bases between. The CDR3 loop spans 15 amino acids. From germline, CDR1 is SGHNT and CDR2 YENEEA. This CDR3 reads CASSLSSGPVEKLFF. DNA of the CDR3: TGTGCCAGCAGCTTAAGTTCCGGCCCGGTGGAAAAACTGTTTTTT.

This clonotype was seen just once. At one boundary the junction diverges from the germline segment, which might be a read error. The chain links TRBV11-1 to TRBJ1-1, with D uncertain. The CDR3 has 14 amino acids. CDR1 is SGHAT, CDR2 FQDESV, per germline (reference sequence). The CDR3 is CASSLSVGETEAVF. The CDR3 DNA reads TGTGCCAGCAGCTTATCGGTGGGTGAGACTGAAGCTGTCTTT.

V usage is TRBV6-2 or TRBV6-3 and J usage is TRBJ2-7; TRBD1 matches 7 bases. The CDR3 contains 19 residues. The germline CDR1 and CDR2 sequences are MNHEY and SVGEGT. After removal of 0 bases from V and 0 bases from J, the junction contained 14 bases not matched to a gene. CDR3 nucleotides: TGTGCCAGCAGTTACTCGCGAGGACAGGCCTGCCCTTACTCCTACGAGCAGTACTTC. Residues: CASSYSRGQACPYSYEQYF.

Points on this clonotype: A junction boundary mismatches the germline segment, possibly from a read error. This chain connects TRBV20-1 to TRBJ2-3; 8 positions agree with TRBD2. The length of the CDR3 is 14 residues. CDR1 is DFQATT, CDR2 SNEGSKA, per germline (reference sequence). The CDR3 DNA reads TGCAGTACTAGAGACGGGAGCGGGGGACTGACGCAGTATTTT. As protein: CSTRDGSGGLTQYF.

To note about this clonotype: A much larger clonotype is one base distant, so this may be a read error. This CDR3 fails to terminate in the conserved phenylalanine or tryptophan, so it likely reflects a read error. The chain uses TRBV4-1 and TRBJ1-1; D call uncertain. The CDR3 length is 14 residues. V was shortened by 2 bases and J by 4 bases, with 11 bases between the two germline ends. CDR1 is MGHRA and CDR2 is YSYEKL in the germline V gene. This CDR3 reads CASSQILGGTEAFI. The DNA for the CDR3 is TGCGCCAGCAGCCAAATCTTGGGCGGCACTGAAGCTTTCATT.

Details on this clonotype: One junction end disagrees with the germline gene, perhaps due to a read error. The chain links TRBV7-3 to TRBJ2-5; D unclear. The CDR3 contains 13 residues. Germline V lookup: CDR1 SGHTA, CDR2 FQGTGA. CDR3 loop: CANSFDVWETQYF. In DNA, the CDR3 is TGTGCCAACAGCTTTGATGTGTGGGAGACCCAGTACTTC.

In this sample, this clonotype turned up a few times. This may arise from a read error, as a much more abundant clone is one base away. The chain uses TRBV12-3 or TRBV12-4 and TRBJ1-2, with D perhaps TRBD1 (6 bases). The CDR3 has 13 residues. The CDR3 bases are TGTGCCAGCAGTTACGACAGGAACTGTGGCTACACCTTC. It specifies CASSYDRNCGYTF.

This clonotype appeared a single time. This could be a read error, since a much larger clone is one nucleotide away. J is TRBJ2-5 and V is TRBV6-2 or TRBV6-3; 9 nucleotides match TRBD1. CDR3 length: 15 residues. Germline V gene sequence: CDR1 MNHEY, CDR2 SVGEGT. The CDR3 loop is CARSSQDRGQETQYF. CDR3 nucleotide sequence: TGTGCCAGGAGTTCCCAAGACAGGGGGCAAGAGACCCAGTACTTC.

The sample holds many counts of this clonotype. V and J are TRBV28 and TRBJ2-7, with D unresolved. CDR3 size: 14 residues. Trimming cost V 5 bases and J 0 bases, with 11 bases left between them. Germline values: CDR1 MDHEN, CDR2 SYDVKM. The CDR3, as DNA: TGTGCCAGCAGTGACACTTTCCCCTCCTACGAGCAGTACTTC. This translates into CASSDTFPSYEQYF. Using reference TRBV28 and TRBJ2-7 for the parts outside the CDR3, the full variable domain is DVKVTQSSRYLVKRTGEKVFLECVQDMDHENMFWYRQDPGLGLRLIYFSYDVKMKEKGDIPEGYSVSREKKERFSLILESASTNQTSMYLCASSDTFPSYEQYFGPGTRLTVT.

In the case of this clonotype: At one end, the junction sequence differs from germline, possibly due to a read error. V gene TRBV29-1 combines with J gene TRBJ2-1; D remains ambiguous. The length of the CDR3 is 15 residues. Germline-derived CDR1 and CDR2 are SQVTM and ANQGSEA. The CDR3 spells CSVDGSQNSYNKQFF. The CDR3 DNA reads TGCAGCGTTGACGGTAGTCAGAACTCCTACAATAAGCAGTTCTTC.

The chain carries TRBV28 and TRBJ1-5; tentative D call: TRBD1 (5 bases). The CDR3 is 17 amino acids. Germline CDR1 MDHEN, CDR2 SYDVKM. V gave up 6 bases and J gave up 1 base, with 19 bases separating them. DNA for the CDR3: TGTGCCAGCAGCTGGGGTAGTGGGGGTAAAAGCAATCAGCCCCAGCATTTT. It encodes CASSWGSGGKSNQPQHF.

Many counts were recorded for this clonotype. The V and J genes are TRBV29-1 and TRBJ2-3, with D tentatively TRBD1 (6 bases). The germline V gene encodes CDR1 SQVTM and CDR2 ANQGSEA. This CDR3 has 13 amino acids. CDR3: CSVEGQHTDTQYF. CDR3 nucleotide sequence: TGCAGTGTGGAAGGACAGCACACAGATACGCAGTATTTT.

To note about this clonotype: Sequence at one end of the junction differs from germline and may be a read error. The gene calls are TRBV11-3 and TRBJ1-5; D unclear. CDR1 is SGHNT and CDR2 is YENEEA in the germline V gene. The CDR3 has 13 residues. CDR3: CASSLAENRPQHF. CDR3 in DNA: TGTGCCAGTAGCTTAGCGGAAAATCGGCCCCAGCATTTT.

The chain links TRBV2 to TRBJ2-5; weak D call: TRBD1 (5 bases). Trimming took off 7 bases at V and 3 bases at J, with 12 bases between the two ends. The V gene's germline CDR1 is SNHLY and CDR2 FYNNEI. The CDR3 spans 13 residues. CDR3 sequence: CASNRQIEETQYF. Written as DNA, the CDR3 is TGTGCCAGCAACCGACAGATAGAAGAGACCCAGTACTTC.

Concerning this clonotype: A junction end diverges from the germline sequence, so it may reflect a read error. The V and J genes are TRBV6-2 or TRBV6-3 and TRBJ2-7; D is uncertain. The CDR3 extends over 15 amino acids. Germline assignment: CDR1 MNHEY and CDR2 SVGEGT. The CDR3 bases are TGTGCCAGCAGTTACGCCGACACGGAATCCTACGAGCGGTACTTC. Protein sequence: CASSYADTESYERYF.